This T cell receptor (beta chain) was documented in a study of T cells of healthy individuals. The CDR3 extends over 13 amino acids. V was clipped by 2 bases and J by 8 bases, with 9 bases between them. The germline CDR1 and CDR2 sequences are SGHVS and FNYEAQ. This clonotype was picked up a small number of times. MiXCR was run by TCRdb on the 5' RACE reads, yielding one entry per CDR3 protein. Found here are about 96,000 distinct CDR3 sequences, 15% to 20% of them singletons; the top ten hold 6.2%. The clonotype was recovered from a human donor in good health. The rearrangement uses TRBV7-6 and TRBJ1-4; D remains ambiguous. The CDR3 DNA reads as TGTGCCAGCAGCTTAACGGGTTTAGAAAAACTGTTTTTT. Translation gives CASSLTGLEKLFF.